A selection of T cell receptor beta chains follows, all from one sample in a study of cytomegalovirus exposure and HLA in healthy donors. TCRdb's table, derived via immunoSEQ multiplex PCR, lists solely in-frame clones and lacks some. The table counts about 160,000 clones; 1.5% to 2% lies in the top ten. Sequencing was performed on PBMCs. These receptors were taken from a woman aged 50 to 65 in good health and CMV-seronegative. CDR3s include the opening cysteine and the closing phenylalanine or tryptophan. A D gene is named only where the DNA matches it firmly.

CDR3nt: -
CDR3aa: CTSSQVLVASGARRLNEQFF
v_gene: TRBV1
j_gene: TRBJ2-1
d_gene: -

CDR3nt: TGTGCCAGCAGCCAAAGTGGGGCAGCTAATGCACTAGCGGCTTCCTACGAGCAGTACTTC
CDR3aa: CASSQSGAANALAASYEQYF
v_gene: TRBV4-2
j_gene: TRBJ2-7
d_gene: TRBD2

CDR3nt: TGTGCCAGCAGTCGCAGGGGGAATGAGCAGTTCTTC
CDR3aa: CASSRRGNEQFF
v_gene: TRBV28
j_gene: TRBJ2-1
d_gene: TRBD1

CDR3nt: TGTGCCAGCAGCTCCGCGCTGGCGGGAGCCTACGAGCAGTACTTC
CDR3aa: CASSSALAGAYEQYF
v_gene: TRBV5-4
j_gene: TRBJ2-7
d_gene: TRBD2

CDR3nt: TGTGCCAGCAGCAAACCACCCGGGGGGGCTCGGTTCTACGAGCAGTACTTC
CDR3aa: CASSKPPGGARFYEQYF
v_gene: TRBV7-2
j_gene: TRBJ2-7
d_gene: TRBD2

CDR3nt: TGCGCCAGCAGCACTTTAGGACTCTCTGGAAACACCATATATTTT
CDR3aa: CASSTLGLSGNTIYF
v_gene: TRBV4-1
j_gene: TRBJ1-3
d_gene: -

CDR3nt: TGTGCCGGCAGCCCTTCGGGAGACACTGAAGCTTTCTTT
CDR3aa: CAGSPSGDTEAFF
v_gene: TRBV9
j_gene: TRBJ1-1
d_gene: -

CDR3nt: TGTGCCAGCAGCTCCCTGGCGGGAGCAGTCACCGGGGAGCTGTTTTTT
CDR3aa: CASSSLAGAVTGELFF
v_gene: TRBV11-2
j_gene: TRBJ2-2
d_gene: TRBD2

CDR3nt: TGTGCCAGCAGCTTAGCGTTCCTCGACAGGGGGCAAGGAAACACCATATATTTT
CDR3aa: CASSLAFLDRGQGNTIYF
v_gene: TRBV11-2
j_gene: TRBJ1-3
d_gene: TRBD1

CDR3nt: TGTGCCAGCAGCTTAGACGTCGGCTCCTACGAGCAGTACTTC
CDR3aa: CASSLDVGSYEQYF
v_gene: TRBV11-2
j_gene: TRBJ2-7
d_gene: -

CDR3nt: TGTGCTACCGGGGAGGGCAATCAGCCCCAGCATTTT
CDR3aa: CATGEGNQPQHF
v_gene: TRBV12-5
j_gene: TRBJ1-5
d_gene: -

CDR3nt: TGTGCCACTGCCGGGACAGGCCGCGGGCGGGAGCAGTTCTTC
CDR3aa: CATAGTGRGREQFF
v_gene: TRBV19
j_gene: TRBJ2-1
d_gene: TRBD1

CDR3nt: TGTGCCACCAGCAGAGTCCCCCTCGGACAGGCCGTTAAAAGCAATCAGCCCCAGCATTTT
CDR3aa: CATSRVPLGQAVKSNQPQHF
v_gene: TRBV15
j_gene: TRBJ1-5
d_gene: TRBD1

CDR3nt: TGTGCCAGCAGCTTAGTGGGGGGGGCCGCCAATGAGCAGTTCTTC
CDR3aa: CASSLVGGAANEQFF
v_gene: TRBV7-9
j_gene: TRBJ2-1
d_gene: -

CDR3nt: TGTGCCAGCAGCCCTAGACTAGGACTGAATGAGCAGTTCTTC
CDR3aa: CASSPRLGLNEQFF
v_gene: TRBV11-3
j_gene: TRBJ2-1
d_gene: -

CDR3nt: TGTGCCAGCAGCGTCACCGGGACACAAGGAAATCAGCCCCAGCATTTT
CDR3aa: CASSVTGTQGNQPQHF
v_gene: TRBV11-1
j_gene: TRBJ1-5
d_gene: -